Listed here are 6 T cell receptor beta chains from one sample, sequenced in a study of shared clonotypes between healthy human individuals. Clones were sequenced by immunoSEQ multiplex PCR, and TCRdb holds only the in-frame ones, with some missing. The sample has approximately 980,000 clones, over 60% seen once. Sequencing input: memory CD4+ T cells sorted from blood. Subset reported: CD45RA-negative fraction. The origin of the receptors is a man between 18 and 35 years old in good health.

This chain joins TRBV30 and TRBJ2-7, with 9 positions matching TRBD2. Looked up from germline, CDR1 is GTSNPN and CDR2 is SVGIG (reference sequence). V lost 3 bases to trimming and J lost 5 bases; unmatched junction nucleotides: 5. The CDR3 has 13 amino acids. CDR3 amino acids: CAWREAGGHEQYF. The CDR3 bases are TGTGCCTGGAGAGAAGCGGGGGGCCACGAGCAGTACTTC.

At least ten counts were recorded for this clone. Other nucleotide sequences in the sample specify the same CDR3. V usage is TRBV20-1 and J usage is TRBJ2-5; D is unclear. V was cut by 3 bases and J by 2 bases, with 4 bases left in between. From germline, CDR1 is DFQATT and CDR2 SNEGSKA (reference sequence). The CDR3 contains 11 residues. CDR3 sequence (DNA): TGCAGTGCTAGTCAGCAAGAGACCCAGTACTTC. It translates to CSASQQETQYF.

This clone was counted at least ten times. Other DNA variants within this sample encode the same CDR3. V is TRBV7-2 and J is TRBJ2-2; the D is unclear. There are 14 residues in the CDR3. Trimming left V 5 bases short and J 1 base short, with 8 bases between. The germline V gene has CDR1 SGHTA and CDR2 FQGNSA. CDR3 in DNA: TGTGCCAGCAGCCCCTTTGGGAACACCGGGGAGCTGTTTTTT. Protein sequence: CASSPFGNTGELFF.

The chain combines TRBV5-1 with TRBJ2-7; 9 bases are a match to TRBD2. The germline CDR1 and CDR2 sequences are SGHRS and YFSETQ. J lost 2 bases, V lost 3 bases, and 12 bases had no gene match. This CDR3 spans 17 amino acids. The CDR3 bases are TGCGCCAGCAGCTCGTCGGTTAGCGGGAGTTCCCCCTACGAGCAGTACTTC. This translates into CASSSSVSGSSPYEQYF.

CDR3 loop: CASSLSWSTEAFF. DNA of the CDR3: TGTGCCAGCAGTTTATCCTGGAGCACTGAAGCTTTCTTT. The chain is built from TRBV27 and TRBJ1-1; D gene ambiguous. V was trimmed by 0 bases and J by 4 bases, leaving 6 bases between them. Germline lookup yields CDR1 MNHEY and CDR2 SMNVEV (reference sequence). The CDR3 contains 13 residues.

V gene TRBV30 combines with J gene TRBJ1-2; 9 bases are a match to TRBD1. The CDR3 extends over 15 amino acids. The V segment lost 1 base and the J segment 0 bases; nucleotides outside the gene matches: 3. The germline V gene encodes CDR1 GTSNPN and CDR2 SVGIG (reference sequence). In DNA, the CDR3 is TGTGCCTGGAGTGGCCGGGACAGGGCTAACTATGGCTACACCTTC. Residues: CAWSGRDRANYGYTF.